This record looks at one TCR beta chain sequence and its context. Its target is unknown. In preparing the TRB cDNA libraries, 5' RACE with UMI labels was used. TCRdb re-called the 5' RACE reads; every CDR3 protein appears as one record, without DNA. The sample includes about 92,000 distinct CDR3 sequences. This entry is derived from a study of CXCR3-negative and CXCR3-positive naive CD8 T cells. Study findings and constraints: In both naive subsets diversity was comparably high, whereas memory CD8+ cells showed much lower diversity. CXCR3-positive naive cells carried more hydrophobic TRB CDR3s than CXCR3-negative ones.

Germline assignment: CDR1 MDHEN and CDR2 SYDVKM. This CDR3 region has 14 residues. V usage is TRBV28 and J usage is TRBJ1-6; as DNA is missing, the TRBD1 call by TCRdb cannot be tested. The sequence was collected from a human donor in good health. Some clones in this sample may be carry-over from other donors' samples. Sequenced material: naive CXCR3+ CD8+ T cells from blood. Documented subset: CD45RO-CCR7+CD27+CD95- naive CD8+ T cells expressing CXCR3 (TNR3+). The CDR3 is CATTQGVNNSPLHF.